Described below is a single TCR beta chain sequence and its context. Sample treatment: over 15 received Ad26.COV2.S at low or high dose, single or two shots; about 5 received placebo; per-sample allocation not given. The investigators took samples on day 63 after the first vaccine or placebo injection. This sample was taken from a study of Ad26.COV2.S vaccination and SARS-CoV-2 variants. The method was immunoSEQ multiplex PCR; TCRdb's version includes in-frame clones alone and lacks a portion of them. The sample carries roughly 380,000 clones, roughly 90% recorded once. In germline, CDR1 is MDHEN, CDR2 SYDVKM. Trimming took off 6 bases at V and 6 bases at J, with 21 bases between the two ends. CDR3 size: 17 residues.

The clonotype comes from a person between 18 and 59 years old who received the Ad26.COV2.S COVID-19 vaccine or a placebo. The genes are TRBV28 and TRBJ1-6, with TRBD1 as a possible D gene (5 bases). The material was peripheral blood, obtained in a trial of Ad26.COV2.S vaccine versus placebo. CDR3 loop: CASSPPGGETSNSPLHF. The CDR3 bases are TGTGCCAGCAGCCCGCCTGGAGGGGAGACTTCTAATTCACCCCTCCACTTT.